This TCR beta chain came from a study of OX40 agonist ivuxolimab in advanced cancers. In the study overall: Hepatocellular carcinoma, melanoma, renal cell or head and neck cancer affected the dose-escalation patients.

For this clone: Its cognate antigen is unknown.

V shed 2 bases and J shed 3 bases, with 8 bases lying between them. The CDR3 is made up of 13 amino acids. Germline CDR1 is MDHEN and CDR2 is SYDVKM. This table comes from immunoSEQ multiplex PCR, and its TCRdb copy is limited to in-frame clones, with some not included. The sample lists under 20,000 clones; roughly four fifths were seen once. Points from the study as a whole: Fewer expanded clones were found on average in CD4+ than in CD8+ T cells. Patients with a partial response at 0.1-3.0 mg/kg had among the lowest clonal expansion.

Material: CD4+ or CD8+ T cells sorted from blood, obtained in a trial of the OX40 agonist ivuxolimab. J is TRBJ2-7 and V is TRBV28; D remains ambiguous. The source of this sequence is an adult with an advanced solid tumor such as melanoma, head and neck, liver or kidney cancer. CDR3 sequence reads: CASSLIDGYEQYF. The CDR3 bases are TGTGCCAGCAGTTTAATTGACGGCTACGAGCAGTACTTC.